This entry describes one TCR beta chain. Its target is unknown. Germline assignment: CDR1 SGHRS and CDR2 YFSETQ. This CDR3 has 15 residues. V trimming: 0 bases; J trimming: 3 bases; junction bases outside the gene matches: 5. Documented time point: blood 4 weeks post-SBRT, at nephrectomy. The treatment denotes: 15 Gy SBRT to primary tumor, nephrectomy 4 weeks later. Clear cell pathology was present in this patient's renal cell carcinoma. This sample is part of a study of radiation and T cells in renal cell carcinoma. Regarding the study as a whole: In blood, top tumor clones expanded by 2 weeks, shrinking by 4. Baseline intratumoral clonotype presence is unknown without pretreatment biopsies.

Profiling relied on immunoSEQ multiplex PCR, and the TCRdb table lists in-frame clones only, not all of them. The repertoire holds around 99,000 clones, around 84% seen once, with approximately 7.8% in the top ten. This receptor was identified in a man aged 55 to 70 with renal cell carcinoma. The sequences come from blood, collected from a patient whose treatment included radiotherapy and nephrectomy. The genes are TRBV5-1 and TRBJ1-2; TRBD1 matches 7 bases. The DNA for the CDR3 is TGCGCCAGCAGCTTGGTATCTGGGACAGACTATGGCTACACCTTC. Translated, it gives CASSLVSGTDYGYTF.